In its sample, the clone carrying this T cell receptor beta chain was seen many times. Its antigen is undetermined. The data stem from a study of T cells after yellow fever vaccination. Study-level information: The SMART-Seq v4 Ultra Low Input method served to prepare the low-cell-number fractions. Overall study findings and caveats: Contamination by abundant bulk-population clonotypes could be present in FACS-sorted repertoires. Clonotype sharing between CD4 and CD8 compartments was small.

TCRdb reprocessed the 5' RACE reads with MiXCR, giving one entry per CDR3 protein. This sample carries approximately 300,000 distinct CDR3 sequences, 6.8% of them seen once, and the ten largest clones take roughly a sixth. The sample in question was PBMCs, obtained about 41 days after the first yellow fever vaccination. This receptor was taken from a young man who received the YFV17D yellow fever vaccine.

CDR3 residues: CSAHHGPGTEAFF. CDR3 DNA sequence: TGCAGCGCCCATCATGGTCCTGGCACTGAAGCTTTCTTT. The chain uses TRBV29-1 and TRBJ1-1; the D is unclear. The CDR3 totals 13 residues. Per germline, CDR1 SQVTM and CDR2 ANQGSEA. Trimming took off 7 bases at V and 4 bases at J, with 16 bases between the two ends. The full variable domain, its missing parts supplied by reference TRBV29-1 and TRBJ1-1, is SAVISQKPSRDICQRGTSLTIQCQVDSQVTMMFWYRQQPGQSLTLIATANQGSEATYESGFVIDKFPISRPNLTFSTLTVSNMSPEDSSIYLCSAHHGPGTEAFFGQGTRLTVV.